These 12 T cell receptor beta chains were sequenced from one sample in a study of blood T cell repertoires in COVID-19. Profiling relied on immunoSEQ multiplex PCR, and the TCRdb table lists in-frame clones only, not all of them. There are around 70,000 clones in the sample; 85% to 90% occur only once, and 0.5% to 0.7% lies in the top ten. Sequences were obtained from peripheral blood. The receptors were sampled from a man aged 60-69 years with acute or convalescent COVID-19.

The chain links TRBV13 to TRBJ2-7, with D maybe TRBD1 (6 bases). Trimming removed 5 bases at V and 6 bases at J, with 17 bases between. CDR1 and CDR2 from the germline V gene are PRHDT and FYEKMQ (reference sequence). The CDR3 contains 14 residues. In DNA form, the CDR3 reads TGTGCCAGCAGCCCGACGAGGGGACACCCCGAGCAGTACTTC. This sequence encodes CASSPTRGHPEQYF.

The chain combines TRBV7-9 with TRBJ1-1, with D perhaps matching TRBD1 (6 bases). The germline CDR1 and CDR2 sequences are SEHNR and FQNEAQ (reference sequence). V dropped 7 bases and J dropped 4 bases, with 19 bases sitting between them. This CDR3 has 15 amino acids. DNA for the CDR3: TGTGCCAGCACCTCAATGACAGGACCGAGCACTGAAGCTTTCTTT. This encodes CASTSMTGPSTEAFF.

The V gene is TRBV3-1 (or the pseudogene TRBV3-2), the J gene TRBJ1-1, with no clear D. The CDR3 extends over 15 amino acids. CDR1 is LGHDT and CDR2 is YNNKEL in the germline V gene (reference sequence). V gave up 0 bases and J gave up 5 bases, with 13 bases separating them. The CDR3 region is CASSQDRRAGTEAFF. The CDR3 DNA reads as TGTGCCAGCAGCCAAGATAGGAGGGCTGGGACTGAAGCTTTCTTT.

The chain combines TRBV4-1 with TRBJ2-5, with D perhaps matching TRBD2 (5 bases). The V end was cut by 0 bases, the J end by 10 bases, with 18 bases between. This CDR3 has 15 residues. Germline V CDR1 and CDR2: MGHRA, YSYEKL. DNA of the CDR3: TGCGCCAGCAGCCAAGATTGGGCTCCAACGGCGGGCCAGTACTTC. This sequence encodes CASSQDWAPTAGQYF.

V is TRBV19 and J is TRBJ2-1; D unresolved. CDR1 and CDR2 from the germline V gene are LNHDA and SQIVND (reference sequence). The CDR3 totals 14 residues. V shed 10 bases and J shed 0 bases, with 13 bases lying between them. This CDR3 reads CATIGGSSYNEQFF. The CDR3 DNA sequence: TGTGCCACCATTGGCGGTAGCTCCTACAATGAGCAGTTCTTC.

This chain uses TRBV5-1 with TRBJ2-5, with D perhaps TRBD1 (6 bases). Germline values: CDR1 SGHRS, CDR2 YFSETQ. V was cut by 0 bases and J by 5 bases, with 20 bases left in between. The CDR3 is 17 residues long. The CDR3 DNA reads as TGCGCCAGCAGCTTGGTACGGGACACCCTTAGCTCGGAGACCCAGTACTTC. Residues: CASSLVRDTLSSETQYF.

The chain is built from TRBV5-1 and TRBJ1-6, with D tentatively TRBD1 (6 bases). This CDR3 is 15 amino acids long. Trimming took off 6 bases at V and 7 bases at J, with 17 bases between the two ends. CDR1 SGHRS and CDR2 YFSETQ come from the germline V gene. The CDR3 sequence: CASNARGGPNSPLHF. CDR3 coding DNA: TGCGCCAGCAACGCCAGGGGTGGCCCAAATTCACCCCTCCACTTT.

The chain couples TRBV28 to TRBJ2-1; the match to TRBD2 covers 8 bases. This CDR3 spans 14 amino acids. The ends lost 5 bases at V and 8 bases at J; junction bases unmatched: 8. In germline, CDR1 is MDHEN, CDR2 SYDVKM. CDR3: CASSDGTRVDEQFF. Written as DNA, the CDR3 is TGTGCCAGCAGTGACGGGACTAGAGTTGATGAGCAGTTCTTC.

The rearrangement uses TRBV5-6 and TRBJ1-2; 9 bases agree with TRBD1. Unmatched junction bases numbered 12, after V lost 4 bases and J lost 8 bases. The CDR3 consists of 15 residues. Germline assignment: CDR1 SGHDT and CDR2 YYEEEE. The CDR3 loop reads CASSPTRDRVRGYTF. CDR3 DNA sequence: TGTGCCAGCAGCCCCACCCGGGACAGGGTTCGGGGCTACACCTTC.

The V call is TRBV4-2, the J call TRBJ2-3, with TRBD2 matching 7 bases. The CDR3 covers 15 residues. Germline V gene data show CDR1 as LGHNA and CDR2 as YNFKEQ. The ends lost 1 base at V and 1 base at J; junction bases unmatched: 2. The CDR3 protein is CASSQALAGTDTQYF. Here the CDR3 DNA reads TGTGCCAGCAGCCAAGCGCTAGCGGGCACAGATACGCAGTATTTT.

The chain links TRBV5-1 to TRBJ2-3, with 11 bases matching TRBD2. J lost 5 bases, V lost 0 bases, and 11 bases had no gene match. The V gene's germline CDR1 is SGHRS and CDR2 YFSETQ. This CDR3 is 18 amino acids long. The CDR3 region is CASSLAQLAGGRIDTQYF. CDR3 bases: TGCGCCAGCAGCTTGGCCCAGCTAGCGGGAGGACGGATAGATACGCAGTATTTT.

The gene calls are TRBV5-1 and TRBJ1-1; 7 bases align to TRBD1. V gave up 1 base and J gave up 3 bases; unmatched junction bases: 3. Germline V gene sequence: CDR1 SGHRS, CDR2 YFSETQ. CDR3 size: 14 residues. This chain's CDR3 is CASSLTGDYTEAFF. The CDR3 DNA follows: TGCGCCAGCAGCTTGACAGGGGATTACACTGAAGCTTTCTTT.